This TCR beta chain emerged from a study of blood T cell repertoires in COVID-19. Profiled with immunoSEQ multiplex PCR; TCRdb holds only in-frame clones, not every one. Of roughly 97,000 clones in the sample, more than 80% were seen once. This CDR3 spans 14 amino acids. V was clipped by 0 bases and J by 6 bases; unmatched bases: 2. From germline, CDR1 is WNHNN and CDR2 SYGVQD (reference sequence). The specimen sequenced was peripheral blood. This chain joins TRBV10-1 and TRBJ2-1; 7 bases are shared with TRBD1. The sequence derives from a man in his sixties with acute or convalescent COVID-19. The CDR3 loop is CASSESGQVNEQFF. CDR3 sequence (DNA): TGCGCCAGCAGTGAGTCAGGACAGGTCAATGAGCAGTTCTTC.